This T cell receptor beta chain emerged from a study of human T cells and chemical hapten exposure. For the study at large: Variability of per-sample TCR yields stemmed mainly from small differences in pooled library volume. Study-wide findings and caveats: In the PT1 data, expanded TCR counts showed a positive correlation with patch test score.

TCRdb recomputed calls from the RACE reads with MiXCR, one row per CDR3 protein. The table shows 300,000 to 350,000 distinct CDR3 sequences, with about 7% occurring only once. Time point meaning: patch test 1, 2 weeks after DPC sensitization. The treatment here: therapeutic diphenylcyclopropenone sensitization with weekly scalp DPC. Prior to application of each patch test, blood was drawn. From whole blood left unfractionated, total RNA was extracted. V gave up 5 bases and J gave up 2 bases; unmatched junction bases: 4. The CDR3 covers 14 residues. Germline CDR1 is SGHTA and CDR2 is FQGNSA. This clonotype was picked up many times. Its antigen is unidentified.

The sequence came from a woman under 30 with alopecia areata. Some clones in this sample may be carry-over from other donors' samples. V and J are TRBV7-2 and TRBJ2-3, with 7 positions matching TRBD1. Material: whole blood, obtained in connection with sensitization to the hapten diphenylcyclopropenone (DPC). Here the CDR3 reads CASSPGQTTDTQYF. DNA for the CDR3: TGTGCCAGCAGCCCGGGACAGACCACAGATACGCAGTATTTT.